These T cell receptor beta chains were read from a single sample in a study of blood T cell repertoires in COVID-19. Data came from immunoSEQ multiplex PCR; TCRdb stores just in-frame clones and leaves some out. The sample consists of approximately 120,000 clones, around 85% of them appearing once. Sample: peripheral blood. The receptor source for this set is a human donor in a cohort sampled during active COVID-19. Both conserved end residues are part of each CDR3. The order of the fields is V gene, clone size, J gene, D gene, CDR3 protein, CDR3 DNA. A D gene is named only where the DNA matches it firmly. Rows may omit the clone size; those that give it use once, few, many or a size class.

v_call: TRBV5-4
clone_size: NA
j_call: TRBJ2-4
d_call: NA
cdr3_aa: CASSHKNIQYF
cdr3_nt: TGTGCCAGCAGCCATAAAAACATTCAGTACTTC

v_call: TRBV2
clone_size: NA
j_call: TRBJ2-1
d_call: TRBD2
cdr3_aa: CASSQSGSSYNEQFF
cdr3_nt: TGTGCCAGCAGTCAAAGCGGGAGCAGCTACAATGAGCAGTTCTTC

v_call: TRBV18
clone_size: NA
j_call: TRBJ1-4
d_call: NA
cdr3_aa: CASSRNPPATNEKLFF
cdr3_nt: TGTGCCAGCTCACGAAACCCCCCAGCAACTAATGAAAAACTGTTTTTT

v_call: TRBV5-1
clone_size: NA
j_call: TRBJ2-7
d_call: TRBD1
cdr3_aa: CASSFWGQGHEQYF
cdr3_nt: TGCGCCAGCAGCTTTTGGGGACAGGGCCACGAGCAGTACTTC

v_call: TRBV5-6
clone_size: few
j_call: TRBJ2-1
d_call: NA
cdr3_aa: CASSLGRLANNEQFF
cdr3_nt: TGTGCCAGCAGCTTGGGGCGTTTAGCCAACAATGAGCAGTTCTTC

v_call: TRBV7-8
clone_size: NA
j_call: TRBJ2-3
d_call: NA
cdr3_aa: CASSLFSVSTDTQYF
cdr3_nt: TGTGCCAGCAGCTTATTTAGCGTTAGCACAGATACGCAGTATTTT

v_call: TRBV27
clone_size: NA
j_call: TRBJ1-4
d_call: NA
cdr3_aa: CASRLAGAQNEKLFF
cdr3_nt: TGTGCCAGCAGGCTAGCGGGGGCGCAGAATGAAAAACTGTTTTTT

v_call: TRBV5-1
clone_size: NA
j_call: TRBJ2-1
d_call: TRBD1
cdr3_aa: CASSLPGQVGNEQFF
cdr3_nt: TGCGCCAGCAGCCTACCGGGACAGGTGGGCAATGAGCAGTTCTTC

v_call: TRBV2
clone_size: NA
j_call: TRBJ1-5
d_call: TRBD1
cdr3_aa: CASRSRQGINQPQHF
cdr3_nt: TGTGCCAGCAGATCCAGACAGGGGATAAATCAGCCCCAGCATTTT

v_call: TRBV27
clone_size: NA
j_call: TRBJ2-2
d_call: TRBD1
cdr3_aa: CASSYRGPGELFF
cdr3_nt: TGTGCCAGCAGTTACAGGGGGCCCGGGGAGCTGTTTTTT

v_call: TRBV5-1
clone_size: NA
j_call: TRBJ2-1
d_call: TRBD2
cdr3_aa: CASSLGAGGINEQFF
cdr3_nt: TGCGCCAGCAGCTTGGGAGCGGGGGGGATCAATGAGCAGTTCTTC

v_call: TRBV19
clone_size: NA
j_call: TRBJ2-1
d_call: TRBD2
cdr3_aa: CASSALAEHNEQFF
cdr3_nt: TGTGCCAGTAGTGCGCTAGCGGAGCACAATGAGCAGTTCTTC

v_call: TRBV6-2/TRBV6-3
clone_size: once
j_call: TRBJ2-1
d_call: TRBD2
cdr3_aa: CASSSSGGVTTEQFF
cdr3_nt: TGTGCCAGCAGCTCTAGCGGGGGGGTAACAACTGAGCAGTTCTTC

v_call: TRBV7-9
clone_size: NA
j_call: TRBJ1-2
d_call: TRBD1
cdr3_aa: CASSLGTGVRYGYTF
cdr3_nt: TGTGCCAGCAGCTTAGGTACAGGGGTGAGGTATGGCTACACCTTC

v_call: TRBV18
clone_size: NA
j_call: TRBJ1-3
d_call: TRBD1
cdr3_aa: CASSPSGQSYSGNTIYF
cdr3_nt: TGTGCCAGCTCACCATCGGGACAGAGTTACTCTGGAAACACCATATATTTT

v_call: TRBV29-1
clone_size: NA
j_call: TRBJ1-1
d_call: TRBD1
cdr3_aa: CSVPKGAGGNTEAFF
cdr3_nt: TGCAGCGTCCCCAAAGGAGCAGGGGGCAACACTGAAGCTTTCTTT

v_call: TRBV11-2
clone_size: NA
j_call: TRBJ2-5
d_call: TRBD1
cdr3_aa: CASSPGQTQETQYF
cdr3_nt: TGTGCCAGCAGCCCGGGACAGACTCAAGAGACCCAGTACTTC

v_call: TRBV6-1
clone_size: NA
j_call: TRBJ2-5
d_call: NA
cdr3_aa: CASSDNWETQYF
cdr3_nt: TGTGCCAGCAGTGATAACTGGGAGACCCAGTACTTC

v_call: TRBV7-8
clone_size: NA
j_call: TRBJ2-5
d_call: NA
cdr3_aa: CASSPTGETQYF
cdr3_nt: TGTGCCAGCAGCCCCACCGGTGAGACCCAGTACTTC

v_call: TRBV10-3
clone_size: NA
j_call: TRBJ1-1
d_call: NA
cdr3_aa: CAISLGAETEAFF
cdr3_nt: TGTGCCATCAGTTTGGGTGCGGAAACTGAAGCTTTCTTT

v_call: TRBV27
clone_size: once
j_call: TRBJ1-2
d_call: NA
cdr3_aa: CASTLRTGSLSGYTF
cdr3_nt: TGTGCCAGCACACTTCGTACAGGGTCTCTCTCTGGCTACACCTTC

v_call: TRBV10-3
clone_size: NA
j_call: TRBJ1-1
d_call: NA
cdr3_aa: CAITGDTNTEAFF
cdr3_nt: TGTGCCATCACCGGGGACACGAACACTGAAGCTTTCTTT

v_call: TRBV6-4
clone_size: few
j_call: TRBJ2-2
d_call: TRBD1
cdr3_aa: CASSTGTEAGELFF
cdr3_nt: TGTGCCAGCAGTACCGGGACAGAGGCCGGGGAGCTGTTTTTT

v_call: TRBV19
clone_size: few
j_call: TRBJ2-2
d_call: NA
cdr3_aa: CATSQGKAGELFF
cdr3_nt: TGTGCCACGAGTCAGGGGAAGGCCGGGGAGCTGTTTTTT

v_call: TRBV5-1
clone_size: NA
j_call: TRBJ2-5
d_call: TRBD1
cdr3_aa: CASSLGQGARETQYF
cdr3_nt: TGCGCCAGCAGCTTGGGACAGGGGGCGCGGGAGACCCAGTACTTC